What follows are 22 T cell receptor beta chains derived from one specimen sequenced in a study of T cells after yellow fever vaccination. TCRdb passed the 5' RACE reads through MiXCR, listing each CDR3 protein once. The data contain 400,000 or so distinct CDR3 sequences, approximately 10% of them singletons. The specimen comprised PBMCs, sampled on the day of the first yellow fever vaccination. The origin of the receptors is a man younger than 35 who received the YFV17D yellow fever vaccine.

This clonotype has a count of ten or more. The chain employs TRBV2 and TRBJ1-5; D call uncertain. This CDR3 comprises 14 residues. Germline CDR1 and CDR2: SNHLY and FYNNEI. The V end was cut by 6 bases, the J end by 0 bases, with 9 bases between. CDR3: CASRPGGSNQPQHF. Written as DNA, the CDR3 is TGTGCCAGCAGGCCCGGAGGTAGCAATCAGCCCCAGCATTTT.

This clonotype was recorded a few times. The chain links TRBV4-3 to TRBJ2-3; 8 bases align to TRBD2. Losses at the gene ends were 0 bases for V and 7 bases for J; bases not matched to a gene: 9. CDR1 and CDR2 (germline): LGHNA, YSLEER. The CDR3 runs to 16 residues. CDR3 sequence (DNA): TGCGCCAGCAGCCAAGAAACTAGCGGCCTCGGAAATACGCAGTATTTT. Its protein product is CASSQETSGLGNTQYF.

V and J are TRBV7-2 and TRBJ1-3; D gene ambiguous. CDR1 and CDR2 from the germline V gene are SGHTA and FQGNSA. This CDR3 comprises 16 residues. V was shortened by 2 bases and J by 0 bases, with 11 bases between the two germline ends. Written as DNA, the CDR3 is TGTGCCAGCAGCTTATTAGTCCGTCTCTCTGGAAACACCATATATTTT. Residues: CASSLLVRLSGNTIYF.

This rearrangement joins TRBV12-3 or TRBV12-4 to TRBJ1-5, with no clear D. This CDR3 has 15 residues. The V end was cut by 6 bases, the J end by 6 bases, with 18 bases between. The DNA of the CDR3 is TGTGCCAGCAGCCTTGGGGAGGGAGACGGTCAGCCCCAGCATTTT. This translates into CASSLGEGDGQPQHF.

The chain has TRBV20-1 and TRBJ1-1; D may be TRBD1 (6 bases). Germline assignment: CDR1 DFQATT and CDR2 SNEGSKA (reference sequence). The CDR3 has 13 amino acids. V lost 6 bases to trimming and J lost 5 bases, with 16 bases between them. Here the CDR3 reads CSAVKGGLTEAFF. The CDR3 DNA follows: TGCAGTGCGGTCAAAGGGGGGTTGACTGAAGCTTTCTTT.

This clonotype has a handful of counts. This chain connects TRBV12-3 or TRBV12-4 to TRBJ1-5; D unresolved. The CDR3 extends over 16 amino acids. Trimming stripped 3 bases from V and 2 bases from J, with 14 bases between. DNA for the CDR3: TGTGCCAGCAGTTTGGTGGTCCTCGTGGGCAATCAGCCCCAGCATTTT. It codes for CASSLVVLVGNQPQHF.

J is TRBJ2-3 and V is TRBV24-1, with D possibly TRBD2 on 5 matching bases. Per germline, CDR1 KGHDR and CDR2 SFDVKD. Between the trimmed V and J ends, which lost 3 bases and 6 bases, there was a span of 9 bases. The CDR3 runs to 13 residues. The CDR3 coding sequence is TGTGCCACCAGTGATCCACCGGGGGATACGCAGTATTTT. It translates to CATSDPPGDTQYF.

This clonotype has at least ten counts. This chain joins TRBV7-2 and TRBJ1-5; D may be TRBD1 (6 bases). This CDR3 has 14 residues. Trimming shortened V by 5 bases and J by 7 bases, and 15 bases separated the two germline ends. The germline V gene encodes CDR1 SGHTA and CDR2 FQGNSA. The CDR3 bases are TGTGCCAGCAGCGTCAGGGGAGTCGAGCAGCCCCAGCATTTT. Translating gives CASSVRGVEQPQHF.

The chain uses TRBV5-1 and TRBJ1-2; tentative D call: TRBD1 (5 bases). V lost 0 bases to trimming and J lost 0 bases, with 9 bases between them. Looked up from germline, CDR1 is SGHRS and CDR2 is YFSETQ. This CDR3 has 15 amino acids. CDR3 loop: CASSLEAGTNYGYTF. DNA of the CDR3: TGCGCCAGCAGCTTGGAGGCAGGGACTAACTATGGCTACACCTTC.

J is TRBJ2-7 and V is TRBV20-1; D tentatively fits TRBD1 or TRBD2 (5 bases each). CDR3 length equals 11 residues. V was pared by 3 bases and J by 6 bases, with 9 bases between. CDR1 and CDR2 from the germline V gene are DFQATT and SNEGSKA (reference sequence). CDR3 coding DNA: TGCAGTGCTAGTATTGGGGGCGAGCAGTACTTC. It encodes CSASIGGEQYF.

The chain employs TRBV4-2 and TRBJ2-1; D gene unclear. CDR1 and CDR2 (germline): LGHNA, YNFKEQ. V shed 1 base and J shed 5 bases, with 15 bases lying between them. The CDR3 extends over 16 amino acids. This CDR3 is CASSQGVVQQNNEQFF. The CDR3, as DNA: TGTGCCAGCAGCCAAGGGGTAGTGCAACAGAACAATGAGCAGTTCTTC.

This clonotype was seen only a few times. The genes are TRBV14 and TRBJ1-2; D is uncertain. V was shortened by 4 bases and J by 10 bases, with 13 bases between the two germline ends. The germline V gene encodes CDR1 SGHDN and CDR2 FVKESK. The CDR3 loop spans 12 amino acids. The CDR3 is CASSRYETVYTF. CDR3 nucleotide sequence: TGTGCCAGCAGCCGTTACGAAACAGTCTACACCTTC.

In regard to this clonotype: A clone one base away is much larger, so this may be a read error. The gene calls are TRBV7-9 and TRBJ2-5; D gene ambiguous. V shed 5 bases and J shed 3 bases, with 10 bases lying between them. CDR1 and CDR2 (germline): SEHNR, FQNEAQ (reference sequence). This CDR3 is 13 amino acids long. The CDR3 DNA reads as TGTGCCAGCAGCCAGGACGTAGAAGAGACCCAGTACTTC. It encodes CASSQDVEETQYF.

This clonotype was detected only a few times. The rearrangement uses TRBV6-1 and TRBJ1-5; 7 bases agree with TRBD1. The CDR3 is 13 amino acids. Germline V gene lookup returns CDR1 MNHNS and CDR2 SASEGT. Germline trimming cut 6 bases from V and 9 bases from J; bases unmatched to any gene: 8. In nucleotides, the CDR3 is TGTGCCAGCAGGGGGGACAGAGTAATGCCCCAGCATTTT. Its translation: CASRGDRVMPQHF.

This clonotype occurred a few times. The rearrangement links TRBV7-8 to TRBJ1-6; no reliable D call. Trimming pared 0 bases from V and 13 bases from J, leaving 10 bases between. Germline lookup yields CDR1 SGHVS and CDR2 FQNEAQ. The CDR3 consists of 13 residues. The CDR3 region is CASSLAWEGPLHF. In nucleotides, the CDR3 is TGTGCCAGCAGCTTAGCATGGGAAGGGCCCCTCCACTTT. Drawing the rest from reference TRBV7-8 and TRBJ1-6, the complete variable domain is GAGVSQSPRYKVAKRGQDVALRCDPISGHVSLFWYQQALGQGPEFLTYFQNEAQLDKSGLPSDRFFAERPEGSVSTLKIQRTQQEDSAVYLCASSLAWEGPLHFGNGTRLTVT.

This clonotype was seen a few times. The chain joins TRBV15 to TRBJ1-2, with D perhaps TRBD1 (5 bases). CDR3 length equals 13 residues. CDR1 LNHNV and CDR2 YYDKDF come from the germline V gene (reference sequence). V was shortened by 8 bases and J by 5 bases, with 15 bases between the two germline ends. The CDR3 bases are TGTGCCACCCGGGAAGAGGGGTTTTATGGCTACACCTTC. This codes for CATREEGFYGYTF.

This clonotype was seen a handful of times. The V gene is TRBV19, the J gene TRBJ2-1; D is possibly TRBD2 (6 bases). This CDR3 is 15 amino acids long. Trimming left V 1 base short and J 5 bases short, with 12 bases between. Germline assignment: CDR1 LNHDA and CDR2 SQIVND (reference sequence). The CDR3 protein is CASSIVGGGDNEQFF. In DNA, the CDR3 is TGTGCCAGTAGTATAGTGGGCGGAGGGGACAATGAGCAGTTCTTC.

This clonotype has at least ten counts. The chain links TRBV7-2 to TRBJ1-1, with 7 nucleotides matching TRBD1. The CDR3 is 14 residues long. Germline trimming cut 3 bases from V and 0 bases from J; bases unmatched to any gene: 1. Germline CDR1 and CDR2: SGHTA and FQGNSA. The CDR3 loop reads CASSFGTVNTEAFF. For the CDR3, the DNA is TGTGCCAGCAGCTTTGGGACAGTGAACACTGAAGCTTTCTTT. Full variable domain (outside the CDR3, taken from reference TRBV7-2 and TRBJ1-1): GAGVSQSPSNKVTEKGKDVELRCDPISGHTALYWYRQSLGQGLEFLIYFQGNSAPDKSGLPSDRFSAERTGGSVSTLTIQRTQQEDSAVYLCASSFGTVNTEAFFGQGTRLTVV.

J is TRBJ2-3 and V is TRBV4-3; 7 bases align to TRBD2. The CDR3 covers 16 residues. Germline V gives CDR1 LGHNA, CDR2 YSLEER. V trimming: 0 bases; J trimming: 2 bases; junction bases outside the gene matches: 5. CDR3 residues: CASSQDPGRATDTQYF. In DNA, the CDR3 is TGCGCCAGCAGCCAAGATCCAGGGAGGGCCACAGATACGCAGTATTTT.

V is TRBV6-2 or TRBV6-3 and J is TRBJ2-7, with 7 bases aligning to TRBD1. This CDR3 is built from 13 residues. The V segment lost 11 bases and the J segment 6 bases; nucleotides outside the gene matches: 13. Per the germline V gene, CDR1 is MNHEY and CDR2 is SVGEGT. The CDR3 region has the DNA TGTGCCGGGATCCGTGACAGGGATAGCGAGCAGTACGTC. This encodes CAGIRDRDSEQYV.

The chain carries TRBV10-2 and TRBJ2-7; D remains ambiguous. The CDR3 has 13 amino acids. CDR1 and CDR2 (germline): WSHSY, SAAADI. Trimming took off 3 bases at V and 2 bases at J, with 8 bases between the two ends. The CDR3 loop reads CASSEGITYEQYV. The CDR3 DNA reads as TGCGCCAGCAGTGAAGGGATTACCTACGAGCAGTACGTC.

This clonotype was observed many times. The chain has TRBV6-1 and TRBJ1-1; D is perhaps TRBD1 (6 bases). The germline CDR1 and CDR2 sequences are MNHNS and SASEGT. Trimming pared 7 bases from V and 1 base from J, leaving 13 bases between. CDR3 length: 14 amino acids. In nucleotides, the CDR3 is TGTGCCAGCATCTACAGGGTAACGAACACTGAAGCTTTCTTT. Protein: CASIYRVTNTEAFF.